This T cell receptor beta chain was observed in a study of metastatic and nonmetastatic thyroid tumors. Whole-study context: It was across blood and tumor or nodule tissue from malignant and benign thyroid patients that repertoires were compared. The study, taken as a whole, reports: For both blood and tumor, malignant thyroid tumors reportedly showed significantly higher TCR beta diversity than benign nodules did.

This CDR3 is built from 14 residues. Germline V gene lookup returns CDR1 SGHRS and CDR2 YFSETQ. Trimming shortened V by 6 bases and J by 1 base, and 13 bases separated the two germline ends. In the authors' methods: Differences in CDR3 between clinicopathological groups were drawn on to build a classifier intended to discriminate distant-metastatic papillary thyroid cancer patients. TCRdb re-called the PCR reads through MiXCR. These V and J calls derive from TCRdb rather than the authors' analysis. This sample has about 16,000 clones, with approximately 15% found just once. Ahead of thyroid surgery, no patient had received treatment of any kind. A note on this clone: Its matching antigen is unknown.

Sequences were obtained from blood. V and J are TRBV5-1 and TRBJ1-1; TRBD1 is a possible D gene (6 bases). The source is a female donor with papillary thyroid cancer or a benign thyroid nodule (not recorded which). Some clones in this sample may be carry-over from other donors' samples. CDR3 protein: CASTATGGNTEAFF. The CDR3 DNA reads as TGCGCCAGCACAGCGACAGGAGGGAACACTGAAGCTTTCTTT.